In its sample, the clone carrying this T cell receptor (beta chain) was seen once. There are 13 residues in the CDR3. This sample is drawn from a study of blood T cell repertoires in COVID-19. About the research overall: Sites in the United States, Italy and Spain provided acute and convalescent COVID-19 samples. Sources were T cells, B-cell-depleted T cells, or PBMCs; the material itself was cDNA or gDNA.

Method: immunoSEQ multiplex PCR; TCRdb's copy keeps in-frame clones and lacks some. The sample contains approximately 70,000 clones, roughly 84% of which appear only once. The material sequenced was peripheral blood. V is TRBV21-1 and J is TRBJ1-4; TRBD1, the table's D call, lacks a check against the DNA. TRBV21-1 is a pseudogene. The receptor comes from a woman aged 50 to 60 with acute or convalescent COVID-19. Here the CDR3 reads CTQKGDSNEKLFF. The CDR3 region has the DNA TGTACTCAAAAGGGGGATTCTAATGAAAAACTGTTTTTT.